The T cell receptor beta chain under discussion was sequenced for a study of control samples from healthy donors and cancer patients. CDR1 and CDR2 (germline): SGHTS, YDEGEE. The CDR3 is 14 residues long. V was cut by 1 base and J by 1 base, with 5 bases left in between. Measured with immunoSEQ multiplex PCR; TCRdb has only the in-frame clones, and not every one. Of 65,000 to 85,000 clones in the sample, 87% were seen once. The sequenced sample was PBMCs. V gene TRBV5-8 combines with J gene TRBJ2-2; the D is unclear. The sequence was collected from a woman in her 50s with head and neck cancer. The CDR3 nucleotides read TGTGCCAGCAGCTTGATACAGAACACCGGGGAGCTGTTTTTT. Translated: CASSLIQNTGELFF.